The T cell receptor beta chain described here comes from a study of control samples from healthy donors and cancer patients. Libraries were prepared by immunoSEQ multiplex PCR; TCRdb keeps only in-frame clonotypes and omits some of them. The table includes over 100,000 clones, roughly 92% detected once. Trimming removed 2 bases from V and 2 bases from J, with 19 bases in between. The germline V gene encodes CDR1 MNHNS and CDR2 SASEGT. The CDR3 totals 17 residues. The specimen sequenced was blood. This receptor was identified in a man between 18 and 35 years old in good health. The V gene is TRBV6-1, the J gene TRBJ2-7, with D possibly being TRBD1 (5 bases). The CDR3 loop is CASSEQYLSGYTYEQYF. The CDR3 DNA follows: TGTGCCAGCAGTGAACAGTATTTGTCAGGGTACACCTACGAGCAGTACTTC.